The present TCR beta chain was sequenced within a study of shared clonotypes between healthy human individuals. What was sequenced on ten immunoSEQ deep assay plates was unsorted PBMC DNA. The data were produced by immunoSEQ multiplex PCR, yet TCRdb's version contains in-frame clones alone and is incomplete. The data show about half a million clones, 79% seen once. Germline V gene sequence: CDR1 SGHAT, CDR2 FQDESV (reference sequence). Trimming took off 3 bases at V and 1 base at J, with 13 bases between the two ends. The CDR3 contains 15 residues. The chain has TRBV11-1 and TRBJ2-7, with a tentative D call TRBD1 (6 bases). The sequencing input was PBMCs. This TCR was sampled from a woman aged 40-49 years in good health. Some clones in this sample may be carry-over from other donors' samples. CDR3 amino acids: CASSFPQGLSYEQYF. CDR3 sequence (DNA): TGTGCCAGCAGCTTCCCCCAGGGGTTATCCTACGAGCAGTACTTC.